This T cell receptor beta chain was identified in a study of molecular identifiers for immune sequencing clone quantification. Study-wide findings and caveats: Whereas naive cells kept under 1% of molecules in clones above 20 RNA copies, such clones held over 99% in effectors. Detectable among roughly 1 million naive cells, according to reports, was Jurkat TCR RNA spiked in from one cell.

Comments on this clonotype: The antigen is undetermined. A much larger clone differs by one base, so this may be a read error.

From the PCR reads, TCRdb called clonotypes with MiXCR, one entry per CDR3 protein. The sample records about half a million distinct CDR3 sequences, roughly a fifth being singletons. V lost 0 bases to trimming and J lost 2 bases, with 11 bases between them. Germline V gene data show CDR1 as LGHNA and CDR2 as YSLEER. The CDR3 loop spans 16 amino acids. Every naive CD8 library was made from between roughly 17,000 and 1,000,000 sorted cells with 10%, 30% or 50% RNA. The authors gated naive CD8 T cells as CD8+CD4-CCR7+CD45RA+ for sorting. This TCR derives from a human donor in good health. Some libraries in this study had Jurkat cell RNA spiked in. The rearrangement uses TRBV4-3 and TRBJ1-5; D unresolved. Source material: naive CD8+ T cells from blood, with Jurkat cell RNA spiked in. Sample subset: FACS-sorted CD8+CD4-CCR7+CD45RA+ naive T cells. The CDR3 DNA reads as TGCGCCAGCAGCCAAGATTTATCCGGGGGCAATCAGCCCCAGCATTTT. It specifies CASSQDLSGGNQPQHF.